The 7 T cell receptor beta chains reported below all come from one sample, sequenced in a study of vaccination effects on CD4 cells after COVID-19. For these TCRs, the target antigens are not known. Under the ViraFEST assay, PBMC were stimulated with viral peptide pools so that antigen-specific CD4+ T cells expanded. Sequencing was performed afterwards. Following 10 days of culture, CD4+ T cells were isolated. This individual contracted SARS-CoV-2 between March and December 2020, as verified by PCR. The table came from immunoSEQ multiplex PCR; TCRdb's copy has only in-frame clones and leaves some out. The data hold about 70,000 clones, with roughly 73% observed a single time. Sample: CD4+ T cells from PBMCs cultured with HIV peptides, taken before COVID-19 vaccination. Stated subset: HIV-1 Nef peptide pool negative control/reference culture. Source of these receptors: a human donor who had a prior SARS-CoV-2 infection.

The CDR3 bases are TGTGCCAGCAGTGCACCTCCCGGGACAGGAGACTACGAGCAGTACTTC. This sequence encodes CASSAPPGTGDYEQYF. V is TRBV27 and J is TRBJ2-7, with 8 bases aligning to TRBD1. Germline CDR1 is MNHEY and CDR2 is SMNVEV (reference sequence). The V segment lost 5 bases and the J segment 3 bases; nucleotides outside the gene matches: 12. This CDR3 is 16 amino acids long.

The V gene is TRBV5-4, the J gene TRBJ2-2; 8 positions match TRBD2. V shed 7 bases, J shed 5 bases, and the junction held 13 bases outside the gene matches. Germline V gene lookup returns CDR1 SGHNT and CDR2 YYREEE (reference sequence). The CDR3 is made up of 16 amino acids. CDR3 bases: TGTGCCAGCTCAACTCGGGGGGGCGCGAGAACCGGGGAGCTGTTTTTT. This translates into CASSTRGGARTGELFF.

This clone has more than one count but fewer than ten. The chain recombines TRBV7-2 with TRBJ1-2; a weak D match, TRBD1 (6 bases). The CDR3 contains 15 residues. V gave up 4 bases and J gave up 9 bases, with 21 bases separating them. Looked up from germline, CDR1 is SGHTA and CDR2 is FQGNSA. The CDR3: CASSSQGTGGRSYTF. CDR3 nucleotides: TGTGCCAGCAGCTCCCAGGGGACCGGGGGTAGAAGCTACACCTTC.

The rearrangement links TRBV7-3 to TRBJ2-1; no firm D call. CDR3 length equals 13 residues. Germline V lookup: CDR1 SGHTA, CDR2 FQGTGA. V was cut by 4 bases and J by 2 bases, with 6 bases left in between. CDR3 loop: CASSSTTYNEQFF. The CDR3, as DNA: TGTGCCAGCAGCTCTACGACCTACAATGAGCAGTTCTTC.

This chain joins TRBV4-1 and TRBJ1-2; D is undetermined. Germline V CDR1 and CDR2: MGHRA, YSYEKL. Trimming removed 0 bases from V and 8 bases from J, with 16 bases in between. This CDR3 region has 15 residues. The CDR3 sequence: CASSQDPGTTPGYTF. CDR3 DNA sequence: TGCGCCAGCAGCCAAGATCCGGGTACTACCCCCGGCTACACCTTC.

In DNA, the CDR3 is TGTGCCAGCAGTTTCGACAGGGGTTTTACCTACGAGCAGTACTTC. Translated: CASSFDRGFTYEQYF. The rearrangement joins TRBV6-2 or TRBV6-3 to TRBJ2-7; TRBD1 aligns across 8 bases. V gave up 4 bases and J gave up 2 bases; unmatched junction bases: 7. The germline gives CDR1 MNHEY, CDR2 SVGEGT. The CDR3 spans 15 residues.

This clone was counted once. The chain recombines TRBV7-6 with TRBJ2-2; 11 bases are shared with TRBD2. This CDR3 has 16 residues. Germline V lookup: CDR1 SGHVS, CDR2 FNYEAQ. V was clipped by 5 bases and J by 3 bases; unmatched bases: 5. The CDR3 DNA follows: TGTGCCAGCAGCACCGGGACTAGCGGTTACACCGGGGAGCTGTTTTTT. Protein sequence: CASSTGTSGYTGELFF.